These 25 T cell receptor beta chains originate from one sample sequenced in a study of CD8+ T cells in alopecia areata (dated by TCRdb to 2016 to 2019). Explained via the paper, the time point label denotes: baseline before oral tofacitinib. The receptor library was made with the immunoSEQ multiplex PCR assay. RNA was extracted from all samples and reverse transcribed into cDNA as template for TCR sequencing. The source is immuneACCESS, and TCRdb retained only in-frame sequences with V and J called. Part of the clones is not carried over; for the studies checked, unresolved V genes explain less than half of this, and the remainder is unexplained. For this sample the table gives 140,000 to 150,000 clones, of which approximately 50% were detected only once. Of the sample, roughly 0.92% falls within the top ten clones. Sequencing was performed on CD4+ T cells sorted from blood, taken at week 0. These receptors were taken from a human donor with alopecia areata.

This chain links TRBV7-2 with TRBJ2-3; tentatively, D is TRBD2 (6 bases). V lost 5 bases to trimming and J lost 2 bases, with 14 bases between them. The CDR3 has 15 amino acids. Per the germline V gene, CDR1 is SGHTA and CDR2 is FQGNSA. CDR3 protein: CASSPRDLFTDTQYF. The CDR3 DNA follows: TGTGCCAGCAGCCCCAGGGACTTATTCACAGATACGCAGTATTTT.

V and J are TRBV19 and TRBJ2-5; 10 bases align to TRBD2. The germline CDR1 and CDR2 sequences are LNHDA and SQIVND (reference sequence). V shed 7 bases and J 5 bases; nucleotides not matched to a gene: 16. The CDR3 sequence is 17 residues long. This chain's CDR3 is CASTGRTGTSARETQYF. In DNA, the CDR3 is TGTGCCAGTACCGGGCGGACCGGGACTAGCGCAAGGGAGACCCAGTACTTC.

This clone appeared a few times. This sequence joins TRBV30 and TRBJ2-7; 13 positions agree with TRBD2. The CDR3 contains 13 residues. CDR1 and CDR2 (germline): GTSNPN, SVGIG (reference sequence). The trim removed 8 bases at V and 3 bases at J, leaving 4 bases unmatched. The CDR3 sequence: CAAGTSGIYEQYF. CDR3 nucleotides: TGTGCCGCCGGGACTAGCGGGATCTACGAGCAGTACTTC.

The chain uses TRBV5-1 and TRBJ2-6, with D hard to call. V was shortened by 4 bases and J by 0 bases, with 8 bases between the two germline ends. This CDR3 is built from 15 residues. Germline CDR1 and CDR2: SGHRS and YFSETQ. DNA for the CDR3: TGCGCCAGCAGCCCGACGAGCTCTGGGGCCAACGTCCTGACTTTC. As protein: CASSPTSSGANVLTF.

The chain joins TRBV27 to TRBJ1-1; a weak D match, TRBD1 (6 bases). The V and J ends lost 3 bases and 6 bases respectively, with 17 bases between them. This CDR3 comprises 15 residues. Germline CDR1 MNHEY, CDR2 SMNVEV (reference sequence). This CDR3 reads CASSLGGGAHAEAFF. The CDR3 DNA is TGTGCCAGCAGTTTGGGAGGGGGGGCGCATGCTGAAGCTTTCTTT.

The chain recombines TRBV25-1 with TRBJ1-2; a weak D match, TRBD1 (5 bases). V was cut by 3 bases and J by 5 bases, with 10 bases left in between. Germline V lookup: CDR1 MGHDK, CDR2 SYGVNS. CDR3 size: 13 residues. CDR3 protein: CASSEPGFYGYTF. As DNA, the CDR3 is TGTGCCAGCAGTGAGCCAGGGTTTTATGGCTACACCTTC.

This clone has at least ten counts. The chain uses TRBV7-8 and TRBJ1-1, with 10 bases fitting TRBD1. The CDR3 loop spans 16 amino acids. The germline gives CDR1 SGHVS, CDR2 FQNEAQ. V shed 5 bases, J shed 2 bases, and the junction held 8 bases outside the gene matches. Here the CDR3 reads CASSLRDRGSNTEAFF. DNA for the CDR3: TGTGCCAGCAGCCTCCGGGACAGGGGTAGTAACACTGAAGCTTTCTTT.

The chain uses TRBV9 and TRBJ2-7, with D maybe TRBD2 (6 bases). Trimming left V 1 base short and J 0 bases short, with 8 bases between. The germline V gene has CDR1 SGDLS and CDR2 YYNGEE. CDR3 length: 14 amino acids. CDR3 nucleotide sequence: TGTGCCAGCAGCGTATCGGGAGTCTCCTACGAGCAGTACTTC. It yields the protein CASSVSGVSYEQYF.

CDR3 loop: CASISASGTGTQYF. CDR3 bases: TGTGCCAGCATATCGGCTAGCGGGACTGGGACCCAGTACTTC. This chain joins TRBV6-1 and TRBJ2-5, with TRBD2 matching 9 bases. J was trimmed by 7 bases and V by 7 bases; bases with no gene match: 10. Germline V gene lookup returns CDR1 MNHNS and CDR2 SASEGT. The CDR3 sequence is 14 residues long.

CDR3 sequence (DNA): TGTGCCAGCAGGGACTCCTCCTACGAGCAGTACTTC. It yields the protein CASRDSSYEQYF. The chain joins TRBV7-9 to TRBJ2-7; weak D call: TRBD2 (5 bases). Germline loops: CDR1 SEHNR, CDR2 FQNEAQ (reference sequence). Trimming left V 6 bases short and J 0 bases short, with 6 bases between. The CDR3 spans 12 residues.

The chain couples TRBV6-6 to TRBJ2-3; 9 positions match TRBD1. This CDR3 contains 14 residues. Germline CDR1 MNHNY, CDR2 SVGAGI (reference sequence). Unmatched junction bases numbered 5, after V lost 5 bases and J lost 5 bases. The CDR3 region has the DNA TGTGCCAGCAGTAAAGGGACAGGGAGAGATACGCAGTATTTT. It codes for CASSKGTGRDTQYF.

The CDR3 loop is CASSLSLGSEGGGYTF. CDR3 in DNA: TGTGCCAGCAGCTTGTCGCTCGGGAGCGAAGGAGGTGGCTACACCTTC. The chain links TRBV5-6 to TRBJ1-2, with D unresolved. V shed 1 base and J shed 7 bases, with 20 bases lying between them. The germline V gene has CDR1 SGHDT and CDR2 YYEEEE. The CDR3 covers 16 residues.

The chain employs TRBV7-2 and TRBJ2-3, with TRBD2 as a possible D gene (6 bases). The length of the CDR3 is 16 residues. Germline V gives CDR1 SGHTA, CDR2 FQGNSA. V was pared by 7 bases and J by 2 bases, with 19 bases between. As DNA, the CDR3 is TGTGCCAGCAAAAACGGGGGTAGGCGAGTCACAGATACGCAGTATTTT. It encodes CASKNGGRRVTDTQYF.

This clone turned up a few times. The chain uses TRBV29-1 and TRBJ1-2; the match to TRBD1 covers 11 bases. Trimming cost V 4 bases and J 8 bases; bases outside gene matches: 6. From germline, CDR1 is SQVTM and CDR2 ANQGSEA. CDR3 size: 13 residues. As DNA, the CDR3 is TGCAGCGTTGGAGGGACAGGGGGAAGGGGCTACACCTTC. It codes for CSVGGTGGRGYTF.

This clone was observed once. The gene calls are TRBV6-6 and TRBJ2-7, with TRBD1 matching over 7 bases. Germline-derived CDR1 and CDR2 are MNHNY and SVGAGI (reference sequence). V gave up 2 bases and J gave up 2 bases; unmatched junction bases: 3. The CDR3 spans 14 residues. CDR3 nucleotides: TGTGCCAGCAGTTACCCGGGACAGACCTACGAGCAGTACTTC. Protein product: CASSYPGQTYEQYF.

This chain links TRBV2 with TRBJ1-2, with a weak D call TRBD1 (5 bases). Deletions cut 7 bases from V and 4 bases from J, with 13 bases between. This CDR3 is built from 13 residues. Germline CDR1 SNHLY, CDR2 FYNNEI. CDR3 nucleotide sequence: TGTGCCAGCACGGGCAGGGCCTCCTATGGCTACACCTTC. Its translation: CASTGRASYGYTF.

This clone was detected only a few times. The chain recombines TRBV30 with TRBJ2-7, with D possibly matching TRBD1 (6 bases). There are 13 residues in the CDR3. V was shortened by 2 bases and J by 2 bases, with 10 bases between the two germline ends. The germline gives CDR1 GTSNPN, CDR2 SVGIG (reference sequence). CDR3 sequence: CAWSIQGPYEQYF. The CDR3 DNA reads TGTGCCTGGAGTATCCAGGGGCCCTACGAGCAGTACTTC.

The rearrangement joins TRBV30 to TRBJ2-1; maybe TRBD1 (5 bases). This CDR3 region has 13 residues. Per germline, CDR1 GTSNPN and CDR2 SVGIG (reference sequence). Trimming pared 0 bases from V and 2 bases from J, leaving 5 bases between. The CDR3 is CAWSVQAYNEQFF. The CDR3 nucleotides are TGTGCCTGGAGTGTACAGGCCTACAATGAGCAGTTCTTC.

The chain carries TRBV25-1 and TRBJ2-7; D perhaps matches TRBD1 (5 bases). CDR3 size: 15 residues. CDR1 and CDR2 from the germline V gene are MGHDK and SYGVNS. V lost 0 bases and J lost 0, with 9 bases in between. CDR3 amino acids: CASSEYGRVSYEQYF. The CDR3 coding sequence is TGTGCCAGCAGTGAATATGGCAGGGTCTCCTACGAGCAGTACTTC.

This chain uses TRBV30 with TRBJ2-6; D gene unclear. The V gene's germline CDR1 is GTSNPN and CDR2 SVGIG (reference sequence). Trimming took off 1 base at V and 1 base at J, with 11 bases between the two ends. The CDR3 covers 16 residues. CDR3: CAWSDGFISGANVLTF. The DNA for the CDR3 is TGTGCCTGGAGTGACGGGTTTATTTCTGGGGCCAACGTCCTGACTTTC. The whole variable domain, filled in from reference TRBV30 and TRBJ2-6, reads SQTIHQWPATLVQPVGSPLSLECTVEGTSNPNLYWYRQAAGRGLQLLFYSVGIGQISSEVPQNLSASRPQDRQFILSSKKLLLSDSGFYLCAWSDGFISGANVLTFGAGSRLTVL.

The rearrangement joins TRBV6-5 to TRBJ2-1; 9 bases match TRBD2. V lost 6 bases, J lost 8 bases, and 8 bases stayed unmatched. This CDR3 has 14 residues. The germline CDR1 and CDR2 sequences are MNHEY and SVGAGI. CDR3 residues: CASRAGTSFYEQFF. DNA of the CDR3: TGTGCCAGCAGAGCCGGGACTAGCTTCTATGAGCAGTTCTTC.

The chain carries TRBV6-6 and TRBJ2-2; no definite D call. V shed 6 bases and J shed 6 bases, with 8 bases lying between them. CDR1 is MNHNY and CDR2 is SVGAGI in the germline V gene (reference sequence). The CDR3 consists of 12 residues. DNA of the CDR3: TGTGCCAGCAGGTTTTTCGCCGGGGAGCTGTTTTTT. It translates to CASRFFAGELFF.

The CDR3 loop reads CASRRGDLSYNEQFF. CDR3 coding DNA: TGTGCCAGCAGGCGGGGGGACCTCTCCTACAATGAGCAGTTCTTC. The rearrangement uses TRBV2 and TRBJ2-1, with TRBD2 identical over 8 bases. Germline values: CDR1 SNHLY, CDR2 FYNNEI. The V gene end was trimmed by 6 bases and the J gene end by 0 bases; junction bases not matched to a gene: 4. The length of the CDR3 is 15 residues.

The gene calls are TRBV6-1 and TRBJ1-5; D is possibly TRBD1 (6 bases). The V gene lost 6 bases and the J gene lost 3 bases, with 15 bases spanning the gap. The CDR3 contains 15 residues. CDR1 and CDR2 from the germline V gene are MNHNS and SASEGT. This chain's CDR3 is CASRARTDPNQPQHF. The CDR3 DNA sequence: TGTGCCAGCAGGGCCCGGACAGACCCCAATCAGCCCCAGCATTTT.

In its sample, this clone was seen a few times. The gene calls are TRBV5-1 and TRBJ2-7; 7 bases agree with TRBD1. The CDR3 consists of 14 residues. Looked up from germline, CDR1 is SGHRS and CDR2 is YFSETQ. V shed 3 bases and J 1 base; nucleotides not matched to a gene: 4. The CDR3 DNA sequence: TGCGCCAGCAGCTACACAGGGGCGTCCTACGAGCAGTACTTC. It encodes CASSYTGASYEQYF.